A selection of T cell receptor beta chains follows, all from one sample in a study of multiple sclerosis patients with progressive multifocal leukoencephalopathy. The method was immunoSEQ multiplex PCR; TCRdb's version includes in-frame clones alone and lacks a portion of them. The sample records 25,000 to 35,000 clones, roughly 89% being singletons. The sample here was PBMCs, taken from a patient treated with natalizumab. The receptors come from a human donor with multiple sclerosis. Both conserved end residues are part of each CDR3.

j_call v_call cdr3_aa
TRBJ1-2 TRBV2 CATQGAFFGYTF
TRBJ2-7 TRBV6-5 CASSSSLYEQYF
TRBJ2-1 TRBV15 CAASRDQASGLAGGEQFF
TRBJ1-5 TRBV2 CASHGQGLNQPQHF
TRBJ1-5 TRBV6-1 CASSWTGANNQPQHF
TRBJ2-1 TRBV5-1 CASSLAGLAGPNEQFF
TRBJ1-1 TRBV7-7 CASSLTGDTEAFF
TRBJ2-7 TRBV13 CASSLRRLYEQYF
TRBJ2-1 TRBV29-1 CSGEEGRQGGEQFF
TRBJ1-2 TRBV10-3 CAISERGEGYTF
TRBJ2-3 TRBV7-2 CASSQGGKGGPPSTDTQYF
TRBJ1-1 TRBV11-3 CASSGQGSEAFF
TRBJ1-1 TRBV4-2 CASSQERGAGNTEAFF
TRBJ1-1 TRBV13 CASSGSTPPTEAFF
TRBJ1-5 TRBV11-2 CASSLNSNQPQHF
TRBJ2-2 TRBV29-1 CSVEGRTGELFF
TRBJ2-7 TRBV7-7 CASSRGLLGDEQYF
TRBJ1-4 TRBV18 CASSPRDVRGINEKLFF
TRBJ1-2 TRBV6-1 CASRSANYGYTF
NA TRBV7-2 CASSLLAGGPSSYEQYF
TRBJ1-1 TRBV5-6 CASSFVDRDTLGAFF
TRBJ1-1 TRBV6-6 CASSTSGVNTEAFF
TRBJ2-7 TRBV29-1 CSVYVQTSGRPQTNYEQYF
TRBJ2-3 TRBV5-4 CASSLAGTDTQYF
TRBJ1-4 TRBV28 CASRKPLGGNEKLFF
TRBJ1-6 TRBV5-6 CASSPQGLRISPLHF
TRBJ1-3 TRBV6-5 CASSQGQGAGNTIYF
TRBJ2-1 TRBV12-5 CASGLVPYRYNEQFF
TRBJ1-5 TRBV19 CASSRGTGGSLGSNQPQHF
TRBJ1-1 TRBV4-1 CASSQGNAGGQNTEAFF
TRBJ2-7 TRBV27 CASSLSGRGPLEEQYF
TRBJ1-1 TRBV6-5 CASSYSNRGATEAFF
TRBJ2-3 TRBV2 CASSEALRQGTDTQYF
TRBJ2-2 TRBV6-5 CASTQGVGELFF
TRBJ1-4 TRBV2 CASSAKGNLVWEKLFF
TRBJ2-7 TRBV28 CASRQVSYEQYF
TRBJ2-3 TRBV7-8 CASSADRNTDTQYF
TRBJ2-7 TRBV7-2 CASSLTPGLGEQYF
TRBJ2-7 TRBV28 CASILGGRGPYEQYF
TRBJ2-7 TRBV13 CASNRWTSGKNEQYF
TRBJ2-3 TRBV7-2 CASSRTGGASDTQYF
TRBJ2-2 TRBV11-1 CASSFGGRANTGELFF
TRBJ2-3 TRBV9 CASSVGSGRVADTQYF
TRBJ2-7 TRBV6-1 CASRDWDGTYEQYF
TRBJ2-7 TRBV5-1 CASSTDRSNLHYEQYF
TRBJ1-3 TRBV5-4 CASSTRQLSSGNTIYF
TRBJ2-7 TRBV15 CATSRDRLRGTYEQYF
TRBJ2-7 TRBV2 CASSEPTPGHAHEQYF
TRBJ2-1 TRBV7-8 CASSLRYAGFSYNEQFF
TRBJ2-3 TRBV27 CASSFGVRSTDTQYF
TRBJ1-1 TRBV19 CASSIPGSWNTEAFF
TRBJ1-6 TRBV9 CASSVDTGNSPLHF
TRBJ2-1 TRBV30 CAWSGPPYEPSYNEQFF
TRBJ2-7 TRBV5-4 CASSQTGPLSYEQYF
TRBJ1-2 TRBV4-3 CASSQDGPRVDYGYTF
TRBJ1-2 TRBV29-1 CSVVRAGANYGYTF